This T cell receptor (beta chain) was sequenced for a study of control samples from healthy donors and cancer patients. Assay used: immunoSEQ multiplex PCR; TCRdb lists only in-frame clones, some missing. Counted here are tens of thousands of clones, around 90% occurring once; the ten biggest clones make up 9.5%. Sequenced input: PBMCs. The sequence derives from a woman aged 45-65 years with colorectal cancer.

The CDR3 spells CASSLGERTNYGYTF. In DNA form, the CDR3 reads TGTGCCAGCAGTTTAGGGGAGAGAACTAACTATGGCTACACCTTC. This chain links TRBV27 with TRBJ1-2; the D is unclear. The CDR3 runs 15 residues. V was cut by 2 bases and J by 0 bases, with 10 bases left in between. Germline CDR1 MNHEY, CDR2 SMNVEV (reference sequence).